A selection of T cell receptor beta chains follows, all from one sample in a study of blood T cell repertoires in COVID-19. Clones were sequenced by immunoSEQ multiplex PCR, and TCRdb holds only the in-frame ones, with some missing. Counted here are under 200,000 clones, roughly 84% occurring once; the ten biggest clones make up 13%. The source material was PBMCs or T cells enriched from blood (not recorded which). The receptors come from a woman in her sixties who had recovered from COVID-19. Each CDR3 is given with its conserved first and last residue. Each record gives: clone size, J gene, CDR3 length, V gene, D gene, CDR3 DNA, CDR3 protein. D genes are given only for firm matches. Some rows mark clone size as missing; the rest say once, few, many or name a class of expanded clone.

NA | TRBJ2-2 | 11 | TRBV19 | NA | TGTGCCAGTAGGAGGCCCGGGGAGCTGTTTTTT | CASRRPGELFF
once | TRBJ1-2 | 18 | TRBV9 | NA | TGTGCCAGCAGCGTAGACTCAGGACACCTCCCCGGGAACTATGGCTACACCTTC | CASSVDSGHLPGNYGYTF
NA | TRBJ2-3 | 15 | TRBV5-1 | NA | TGCGCCAGCAGTCCCCGTGCGGTGGACACAGATACGCAGTATTTT | CASSPRAVDTDTQYF
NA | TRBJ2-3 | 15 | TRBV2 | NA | TGTGCCAGCAGTGAACTTACACTCAGGGGAGATACGCAGTATTTT | CASSELTLRGDTQYF
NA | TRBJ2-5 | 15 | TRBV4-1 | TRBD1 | TGCGCCAGCAGCCAACTGGGACAGGTCATTGAGACCCAGTACTTC | CASSQLGQVIETQYF
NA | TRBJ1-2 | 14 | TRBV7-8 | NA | TGTGCCAGCAGCTTAGGGGCAGGAAACTATGGCTACACCTTC | CASSLGAGNYGYTF
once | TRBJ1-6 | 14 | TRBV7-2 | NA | TGTGCCAGCAGCTTAGACAGGCTGTATTCACCCCTCCACTTT | CASSLDRLYSPLHF
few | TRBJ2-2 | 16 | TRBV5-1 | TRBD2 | TGCGCCAGCAGCTTGGTCGGCGGGAGTAACACCGGGGAGCTGTTTTTT | CASSLVGGSNTGELFF
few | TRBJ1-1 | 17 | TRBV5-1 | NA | TGCGCCAGCAGCTTGGGGATGGACAGACCCATGAACACTGAAGCTTTCTTT | CASSLGMDRPMNTEAFF
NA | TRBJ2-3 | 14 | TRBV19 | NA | TGTGCCAGTAGTTTTGTGAGCGGCACAGATACGCAGTATTTT | CASSFVSGTDTQYF
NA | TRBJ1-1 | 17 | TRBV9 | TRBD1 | TGTGCCAGCAGCGTAATGGGCCGACAGGGGGCGAGCACTGAAGCTTTCTTT | CASSVMGRQGASTEAFF
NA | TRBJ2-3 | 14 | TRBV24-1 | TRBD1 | TGTGCCACCAGTGACGTGGGGACAGGGAATACGCAGTATTTT | CATSDVGTGNTQYF
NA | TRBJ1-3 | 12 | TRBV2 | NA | TGTGCCAGGAGGGCGAGTGGAAACACCATATATTTT | CARRASGNTIYF
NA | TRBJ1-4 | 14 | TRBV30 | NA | TGTGCCTGGAGTGCTTCCAGGGTCTATGGAAAACTGTTTTTT | CAWSASRVYGKLFF
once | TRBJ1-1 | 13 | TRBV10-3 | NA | TGTGCCATCAGTCAAAGGGAGGACACTGAAGCTTTCTTT | CAISQREDTEAFF
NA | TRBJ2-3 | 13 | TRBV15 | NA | TGTGCCACCAGCAGAGGAGGCACAGATACGCAGTATTTT | CATSRGGTDTQYF
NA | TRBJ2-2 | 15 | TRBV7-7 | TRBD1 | TGTGCTAGCAGCCCGGGGACAGGGAAAACCGGGGAGCTGTTTTTT | CASSPGTGKTGELFF
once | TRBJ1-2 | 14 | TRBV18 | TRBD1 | TGTGCCAGCTCACCCGGACAGGGGAACTATGGCTACACCTTC | CASSPGQGNYGYTF
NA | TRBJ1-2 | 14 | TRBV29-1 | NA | TGCAGCTCCTGGAGCCCCGGGAGGGCTTATGGCTACACCTTC | CSSWSPGRAYGYTF
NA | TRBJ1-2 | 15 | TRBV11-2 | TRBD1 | TGTGCCAGCAGCTTCGGACAGGGGTCTTACTATGGCTACACCTTC | CASSFGQGSYYGYTF
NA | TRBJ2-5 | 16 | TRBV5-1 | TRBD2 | TGCGCCAGCAGTTGGGGTAGCGGGAATGGGGGAGAGACCCAGTACTTC | CASSWGSGNGGETQYF
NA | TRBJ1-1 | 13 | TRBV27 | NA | TGTGCCAGCAGTTTGAGTAGAAACACTGAAGCTTTCTTT | CASSLSRNTEAFF
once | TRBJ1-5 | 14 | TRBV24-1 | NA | TGTGCCACCAGTCCAACAGGCCGCAATCAGCCCCAGCATTTT | CATSPTGRNQPQHF
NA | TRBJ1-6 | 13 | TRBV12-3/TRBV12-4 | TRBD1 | TGTGCCAGCAGTCAACGCCAACGGGACAGACCCCACTTT | CASSQRQRDRPHF
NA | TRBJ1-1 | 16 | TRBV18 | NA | TGTGCCAGCTCAGGACTCACAGGGTTCCTTCCCACTGAAGCTTTCTTT | CASSGLTGFLPTEAFF
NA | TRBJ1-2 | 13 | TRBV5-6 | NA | TGTGCCAGCAGCTCTAGTGAGGGTTATGGCTACACCTTC | CASSSSEGYGYTF
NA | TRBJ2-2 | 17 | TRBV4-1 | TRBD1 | TGCGCCAGCAGGGAACGGGTAACAGGGGGGAGAACCGGGGAGCTGTTTTTT | CASRERVTGGRTGELFF
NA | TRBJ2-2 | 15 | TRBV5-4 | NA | TGTGCCAGCAGCTTGGAAGGGGTTAACACCGGGGAGCTGTTTTTT | CASSLEGVNTGELFF
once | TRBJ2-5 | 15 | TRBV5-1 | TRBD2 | TGCGCCAGCAGCATAGCGGGGGGGCCTGGAGAGACCCAGTACTTC | CASSIAGGPGETQYF
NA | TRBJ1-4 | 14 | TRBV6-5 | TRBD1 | TGTGCCAGCAGACCAGGGACAGGGGAGGAAAAACTGTTTTTT | CASRPGTGEEKLFF
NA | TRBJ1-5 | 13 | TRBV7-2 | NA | TGTGCCAGCAGCTGGACAGTCAATCAGCCCCAGCATTTT | CASSWTVNQPQHF
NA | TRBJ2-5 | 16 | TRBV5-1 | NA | TGCGCCAGCAGCAATGCGGGACTCTTCGGAAGGGAGACCCAGTACTTC | CASSNAGLFGRETQYF
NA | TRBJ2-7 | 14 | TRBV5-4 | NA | TGTGCCAGCAGCTTGGTGCCGGACAAAGGCGAGCAGTACTTC | CASSLVPDKGEQYF
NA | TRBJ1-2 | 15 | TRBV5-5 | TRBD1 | TGTGCCAGCAGCTTGTTGGGACAGGGATTACATGGCTACACCTTC | CASSLLGQGLHGYTF
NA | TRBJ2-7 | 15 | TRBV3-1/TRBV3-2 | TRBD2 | TGTGCCAGCAAACCCCTAAGCGGGGACGCCTACGAGCAGTACTTC | CASKPLSGDAYEQYF
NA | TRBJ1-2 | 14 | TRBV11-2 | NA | TGTGCCAGCAGCCCCGACAGTATCGGCTATGGCTACACCTTC | CASSPDSIGYGYTF
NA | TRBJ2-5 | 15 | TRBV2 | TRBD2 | TGTGCCAGCAGGGCAGCGGGGGGGCCTAAGGAGACCCAGTACTTC | CASRAAGGPKETQYF
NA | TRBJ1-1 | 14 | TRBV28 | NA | TGTGCCAGCAGCCTTACAGGGTTTAACACTGAAGCTTTCTTT | CASSLTGFNTEAFF
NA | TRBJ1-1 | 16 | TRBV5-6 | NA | TGTGCCAGCAGCTTGCGAGTGGGCAGGCGGAACACTGAAGCTTTCTTT | CASSLRVGRRNTEAFF
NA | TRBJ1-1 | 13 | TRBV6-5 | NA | TGTGCCAGCAAAACGGGGGGGCTGCCTGAAGCTTTCTTT | CASKTGGLPEAFF
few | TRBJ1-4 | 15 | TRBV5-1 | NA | TGCGCCAGCAGCTGGCGGGGGGCGCAGACCGAAAAACTGTTTTTT | CASSWRGAQTEKLFF
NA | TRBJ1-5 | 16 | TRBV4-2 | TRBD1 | TGTGCCAGCAGCCAAGGATCAAGGGGGCTTGGGCAGCCCCAGCATTTT | CASSQGSRGLGQPQHF
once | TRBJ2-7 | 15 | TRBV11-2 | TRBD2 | TGTGCCAGCAGCCGACTAGCGACGGCCGATTACGAGCAGTACTTC | CASSRLATADYEQYF
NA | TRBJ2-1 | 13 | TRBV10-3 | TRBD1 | TGTGCCAGCACGGGACAGGGGGCGAATGAGCAGTTCTTC | CASTGQGANEQFF
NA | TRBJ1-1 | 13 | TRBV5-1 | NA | TGCGCCAGCAGCTTGATTCCCGAGGCTGAAGCTTTCTTT | CASSLIPEAEAFF
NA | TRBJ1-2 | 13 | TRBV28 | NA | TGTGCCAGCACCGGGGGATTGGGTTATGGCTACACCTTC | CASTGGLGYGYTF
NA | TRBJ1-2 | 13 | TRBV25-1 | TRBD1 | TGTGCCAGCAGTGTCGGGACAGGACTCCGACACACCTTC | CASSVGTGLRHTF
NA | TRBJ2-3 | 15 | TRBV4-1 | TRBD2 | TGCGCCAGCAGCCAAGGACTAGCGGGGGCAGATACGCAGTATTTT | CASSQGLAGADTQYF